This TCR beta chain was observed in a study of blood T cell repertoires in COVID-19. Study overall: Sample material is recorded as cDNA or gDNA derived from T cells, B-cell-depleted T cells, or PBMCs.

V dropped 4 bases and J dropped 0 bases, with 17 bases sitting between them. The length of the CDR3 is 17 residues. Germline V gene data show CDR1 as LNHDA and CDR2 as SQIVND (reference sequence). Sequencing was performed with immunoSEQ multiplex PCR; in TCRdb, only in-frame clones are kept and a portion is missing. The data show about 70,000 clones, approximately 86% seen once. The sequence was obtained from a human donor in a cohort sampled during active COVID-19. Sequenced sample: peripheral blood. The rearrangement links TRBV19 to TRBJ2-3, with D perhaps TRBD2 (5 bases). The CDR3 region has the DNA TGTGCCAGTAGTAGAGTCTTCTCTCGGGGTAGCACAGATACGCAGTATTTT. Its translation is CASSRVFSRGSTDTQYF.